Listed below are T cell receptor beta chains from one sample, sequenced in a study of T cells in Graves' hyperthyroidism and ophthalmopathy. TCRdb reanalysed the multiplex PCR reads using MiXCR and keeps one entry per CDR3 protein. The repertoire holds 410,000 or so distinct CDR3 sequences, with roughly 15% as singletons. The specimen sequenced was blood. These receptors were collected from a man between 18 and 29 years old with Graves' ophthalmopathy. Each CDR3 is given with its conserved first and last residue. A D gene is named only where the DNA matches it firmly. Where a row states a size, it is once, few, many or the class of an expanded clone; other rows omit it.

size | J | V | D | DNA | CDR3
few | TRBJ2-5 | TRBV19 | NA | TGTGCCAGTAGTATAGAGGCCAGGGGAGAGACCCAGTACTTC | CASSIEARGETQYF
few | TRBJ2-1 | TRBV25-1 | TRBD2 | TGTGCCAGCAGTGAGCGGGAGGGCTCCTACAATGAGCAGTTCTTC | CASSEREGSYNEQFF
NA | TRBJ2-7 | TRBV6-5 | NA | TGTGCCAGCAGTTACTCCCCGGTAGGGTCCTCCTACGAGCAGTACTTC | CASSYSPVGSSYEQYF
many | TRBJ1-1 | TRBV13 | TRBD1 | TGTGCCAGCAGCTTGTATGAGGGGGCGCGCACTGAAGCTTTCTTT | CASSLYEGARTEAFF
many | TRBJ2-3 | TRBV18 | NA | TGTGCCAGCTCACCACCGGGATCCTATAGCACAGATACGCAGTATTTT | CASSPPGSYSTDTQYF
NA | TRBJ2-1 | TRBV12-5 | NA | TGTGCTAGTGGCCAAGAGACAAGCTACAATGAGCAGTTCTTC | CASGQETSYNEQFF
many | TRBJ2-1 | TRBV3-1 | TRBD2 | TGTGCCAGCAGCCAAGAGTCGGGACTAGCGATCAATGAGCAGTTCTTC | CASSQESGLAINEQFF
many | TRBJ1-2 | TRBV18 | NA | TGTGCCAGCTCACCAAGGCAGGAAGATTACTATGGCTACACCTTC | CASSPRQEDYYGYTF
many | TRBJ1-1 | TRBV20-1 | NA | TGCAGTGCCTCCTCCATACAGGGTACGAACACTGAAGCTTTCTTT | CSASSIQGTNTEAFF
many | TRBJ1-5 | TRBV27 | NA | TGTGCCAGCAGTTTATCCGGGAATAGCAATCAGCCCCAGCATTTT | CASSLSGNSNQPQHF
NA | TRBJ2-6 | TRBV3-1 | NA | TGTGCCAGCAGCCTTCAGGGAATTCCAGGGGCCAACGTCCTGACTTTC | CASSLQGIPGANVLTF
many | TRBJ2-1 | TRBV18 | TRBD1 | TGTGCCAGCTCACTGAGGACAGGGGTCTACAATGAGCAGTTCTTC | CASSLRTGVYNEQFF
few | TRBJ1-3 | TRBV14 | NA | TGTGCCAGCAGCCATGGATCAGACTGTTATTTT | CASSHGSDCYF
many | TRBJ2-1 | TRBV2 | NA | TGTGCCAGCAGTGAAGCGCTAACGGCAATCAACAATGAGCAGTTCTTC | CASSEALTAINNEQFF
many | TRBJ2-7 | TRBV7-8 | NA | TGTGCCAGCAGCTTTTCGATAGGGGCTAGCTACGAGCAGTACTTC | CASSFSIGASYEQYF
NA | TRBJ1-1 | TRBV6-5 | TRBD1 | TGTACCAGCAGTTACTCCTGGGACAGGGCCCTGAACACTGAAGCTTTCTTT | CTSSYSWDRALNTEAFF
few | TRBJ1-4 | TRBV29-1 | NA | TGCAGCGTCTTCGGAGGGGTGGCGGAAAAACTGTTTTTT | CSVFGGVAEKLFF
few | TRBJ2-7 | TRBV7-2 | NA | TGTGCCAGCAGCTTTGGGTTAGGAGAAAATTCCTACGAGCAGTACTTC | CASSFGLGENSYEQYF
few | TRBJ2-7 | TRBV5-1 | NA | TGCGCCAGCAGCGGGGGGGACAGGAGTCTAGCGGAGGAGCAGTACTTC | CASSGGDRSLAEEQYF
few | TRBJ1-4 | TRBV4-2 | NA | TGTGCCAGCAGCCAGGCGGGCGCCGGCGGTGAAAAACTGTTTTTT | CASSQAGAGGEKLFF
many | TRBJ2-5 | TRBV11-2 | TRBD2 | TGTGCCAGCACCTCCCCGGGACTAGCGGAAGAGACCCAGTACTTC | CASTSPGLAEETQYF
NA | TRBJ2-2 | TRBV30 | TRBD2 | TGTGCCTGGACGGGCGGGGGGAACACCGGGGAGCTGTTTTTT | CAWTGGGNTGELFF
NA | TRBJ1-5 | TRBV7-9 | NA | TGTGCCAGCAGCTCCAGCGGTAGATACCATCAGCCCCAGCATTTT | CASSSSGRYHQPQHF
NA | TRBJ1-3 | TRBV5-1 | NA | TGCGCCAGCAGTTGGGACGCGGGGGTAACTCCTGGAAACACCATATATTTT | CASSWDAGVTPGNTIYF
NA | TRBJ2-1 | TRBV5-1 | TRBD2 | TGCGCCAGCAACTTGGACCCTAGCGGGAGTAGTGCTGAGCAGTTCTTC | CASNLDPSGSSAEQFF
many | TRBJ1-5 | TRBV5-6 | TRBD1 | TGTGCCAGCAGCTCCGGGACAGGGCATCAGCCCCAGCATTTT | CASSSGTGHQPQHF
many | TRBJ1-1 | TRBV6-1 | NA | TGTGCCAGCAATAGCCTCGTGGGCACTGAAGCTTTCTTT | CASNSLVGTEAFF
many | TRBJ2-5 | TRBV27 | NA | TGTGCCAGCAGCACTAACGAAGAGACCCAGTACTTC | CASSTNEETQYF
many | TRBJ2-3 | TRBV12-3/TRBV12-4 | NA | TGTGCCAGTAGTTTGTCCCCAGATACGCAGTATTTT | CASSLSPDTQYF
few | TRBJ1-2 | TRBV3-1 | NA | TGTGCCAGCAGCCAAGTTCGCGTTCTCGGCTACACCTTC | CASSQVRVLGYTF
NA | TRBJ2-1 | TRBV9 | TRBD2 | TGTGCCAGCAGCGTAGGGGCTAGCGGGAATGAGCAGTTCTTC | CASSVGASGNEQFF
many | TRBJ1-2 | TRBV12-3/TRBV12-4 | TRBD1 | TGTGCCAGCAACAAATTAGGGGGGACAGGGGAAGGCTACACCTTC | CASNKLGGTGEGYTF
few | TRBJ1-5 | TRBV20-1 | NA | TGCAGTGCTAGAGACCCTGGGCAGGGGCAGTTTAATCAGCCCCAGCATTTT | CSARDPGQGQFNQPQHF
once | TRBJ2-5 | TRBV6-1 | NA | TGTGCCAGCGGGACCCATGTCGGACAAACGGTGCAAGAGACCCAGTACTTC | CASGTHVGQTVQETQYF
many | TRBJ2-2 | TRBV6-5 | NA | TGTGCCAGCAGTTACTTAGGAAAGTTCACCGGGGAGCTGTTTTTT | CASSYLGKFTGELFF
many | TRBJ1-2 | TRBV20-1 | NA | TGCAGTGCCCCCTCTTCTGGGACCTACTATGGCTACACCTTC | CSAPSSGTYYGYTF
many | TRBJ2-4 | TRBV20-1 | NA | TGCAGTGCAGATGACCCGTGGGTTGACAAAAACATTCAGTACTTC | CSADDPWVDKNIQYF
many | TRBJ2-2 | TRBV3-1 | NA | TGTGCCAGCAGCCAATCCGGAAGCTCCGGGGAGCTGTTTTTT | CASSQSGSSGELFF
many | TRBJ1-5 | TRBV2 | NA | TGTGCCAGCAGCAGCCAGGGAGGGTATAGCAATCAGCCCCAGCATTTT | CASSSQGGYSNQPQHF
many | TRBJ2-1 | TRBV20-1 | TRBD2 | TGCAGTGCTAGATACCTAGCGGGAGAAGGTACCTACAATGAGCAGTTCTTC | CSARYLAGEGTYNEQFF